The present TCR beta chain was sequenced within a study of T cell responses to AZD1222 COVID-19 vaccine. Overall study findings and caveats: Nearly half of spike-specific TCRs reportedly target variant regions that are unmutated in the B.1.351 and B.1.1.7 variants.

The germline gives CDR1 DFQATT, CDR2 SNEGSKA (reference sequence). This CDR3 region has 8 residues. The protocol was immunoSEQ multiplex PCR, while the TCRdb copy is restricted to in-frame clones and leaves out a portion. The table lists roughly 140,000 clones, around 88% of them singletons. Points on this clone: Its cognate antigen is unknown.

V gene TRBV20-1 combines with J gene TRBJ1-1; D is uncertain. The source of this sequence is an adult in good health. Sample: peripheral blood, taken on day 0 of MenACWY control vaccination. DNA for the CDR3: TGCCTCCCAGTAGAAGCTTTCTTT. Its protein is CLPVEAFF.